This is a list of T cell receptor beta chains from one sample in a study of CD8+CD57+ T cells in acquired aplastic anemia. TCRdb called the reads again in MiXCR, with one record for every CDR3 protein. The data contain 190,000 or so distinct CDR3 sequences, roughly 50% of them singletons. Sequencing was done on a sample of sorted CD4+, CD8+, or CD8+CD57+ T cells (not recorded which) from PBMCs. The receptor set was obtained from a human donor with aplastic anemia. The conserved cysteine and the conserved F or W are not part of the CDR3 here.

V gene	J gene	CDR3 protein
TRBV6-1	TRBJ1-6	AISIGGANSPLH
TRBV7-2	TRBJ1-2	ASSRDSSYGYT
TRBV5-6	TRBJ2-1	ASTKTGVGEQF
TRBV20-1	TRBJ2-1	SARSYEQF
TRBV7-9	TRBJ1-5	ASSLDGPQPQH
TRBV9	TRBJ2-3	ASSLARGRSTDTQY
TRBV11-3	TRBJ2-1	ASSGRTSGRGTYNEQF
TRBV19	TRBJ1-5	ASRKTGGVEGQPQH
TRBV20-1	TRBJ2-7	SASHGGEQY
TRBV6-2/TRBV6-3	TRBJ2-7	ANSYSGTGAAWGMSEQY
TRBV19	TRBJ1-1	ASSRTGLSAF
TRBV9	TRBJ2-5	ASSPGQGRGTQY
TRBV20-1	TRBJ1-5	SAATGTGDQPQH
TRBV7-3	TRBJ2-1	ASRTTGGAHEQF
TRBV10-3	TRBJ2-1	AITRTLGNEQF
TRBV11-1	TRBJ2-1	ASSLLAAPGYEQF
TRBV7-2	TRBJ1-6	ASSFVSFSSPLH
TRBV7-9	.	ASSFEGQGNEQY
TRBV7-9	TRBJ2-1	ASGLGGNEQF
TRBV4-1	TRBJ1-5	ASSQDRGGYQPQH
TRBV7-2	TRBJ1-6	VSSLVGGRSPLH
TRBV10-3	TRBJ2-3	AISGLARGPDTQY
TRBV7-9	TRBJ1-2	ASSLVNYGYT
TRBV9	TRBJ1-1	ASSVGQNGRNTEAF
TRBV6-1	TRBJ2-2	ASGPGGATGELF
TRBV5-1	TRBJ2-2	ASSVTGDAGTGELF
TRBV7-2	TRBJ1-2	ASSLQAGYT
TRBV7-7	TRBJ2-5	ASSLNSAGVGETQY
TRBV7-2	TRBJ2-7	ASTLVSGTYEQY
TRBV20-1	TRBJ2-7	SAHPSGQTYEQY
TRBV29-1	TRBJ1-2	SVESGFFWGYT
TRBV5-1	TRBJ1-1	ASSSGEKNTEAF
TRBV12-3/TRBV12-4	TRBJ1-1	ASRTGTVVAEAF
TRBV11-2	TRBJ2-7	ASSTTLATYEQY
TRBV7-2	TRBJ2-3	ASSIGLVGDTQY
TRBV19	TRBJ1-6	ASSILGTPDNSPLH
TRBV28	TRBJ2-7	ASSLLGTSKGFGEQY
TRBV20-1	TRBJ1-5	SASSVQGRNQPQH
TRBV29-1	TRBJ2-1	SVEPGSPSSYNEQF
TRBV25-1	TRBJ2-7	ASSAADRDGNEQY
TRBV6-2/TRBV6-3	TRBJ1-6	ASSYSDSLSSYNSPLH
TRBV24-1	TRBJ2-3	ATSDRLAGSTDTQY
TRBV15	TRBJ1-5	ATSKFNQPQH
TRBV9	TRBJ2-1	ASSVGTRGYNEQF
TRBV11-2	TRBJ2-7	ASSLIGWTGVNEQY
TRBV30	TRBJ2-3	AWSILPGSDTQY
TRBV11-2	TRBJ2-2	ASSLDWGRAATGELF
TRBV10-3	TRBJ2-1	AISDLAGASYNEQF
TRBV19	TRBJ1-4	ASSIEGLNKKLF
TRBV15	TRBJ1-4	ATSRLRTSATNEKLF
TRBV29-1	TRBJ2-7	SVGLAGRYEQY
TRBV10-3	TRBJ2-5	AIRDRGDAETQY
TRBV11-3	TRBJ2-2	ASSLIGSGTGELF